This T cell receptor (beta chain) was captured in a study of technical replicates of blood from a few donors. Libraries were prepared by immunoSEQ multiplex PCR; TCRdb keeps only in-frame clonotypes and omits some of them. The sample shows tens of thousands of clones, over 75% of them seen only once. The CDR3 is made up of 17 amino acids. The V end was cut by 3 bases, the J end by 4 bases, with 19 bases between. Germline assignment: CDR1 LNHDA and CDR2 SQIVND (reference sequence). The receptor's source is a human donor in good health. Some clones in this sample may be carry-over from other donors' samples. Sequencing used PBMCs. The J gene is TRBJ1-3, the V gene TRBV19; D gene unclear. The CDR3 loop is CASSIRGPITSGNTIYF. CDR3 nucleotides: TGTGCCAGTAGTATCCGCGGCCCGATAACTTCGGGAAACACCATATATTTT. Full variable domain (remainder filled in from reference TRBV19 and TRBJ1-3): DGGITQSPKYLFRKEGQNVTLSCEQNLNHDAMYWYRQDPGQGLRLIYYSQIVNDFQKGDIAEGYSVSREKKESFPLTVTSAQKNPTAFYLCASSIRGPITSGNTIYFGEGSWLTVV.